The 20 T cell receptor beta chains given below trace back to one sample, sequenced in a study of cytomegalovirus exposure and HLA in healthy donors. PCR used 60 Vbeta primers and 13 Jbeta primers. Produced via immunoSEQ multiplex PCR; TCRdb's table is partial and in-frame only. The repertoire holds 90,000 to 120,000 clones, about 85% seen once, with around 2.4% in the top ten. Sequencing was performed on PBMCs. The receptor set was obtained from a young man in good health and CMV-seronegative.

The chain couples TRBV13 to TRBJ2-4; D might be TRBD2 (5 bases). Germline values: CDR1 PRHDT, CDR2 FYEKMQ (reference sequence). Trimming took 4 bases from V and 0 from J, leaving 13 bases between them. This CDR3 spans 16 amino acids. This chain's CDR3 is CASSSSSSLAKNIQYF. The DNA of the CDR3 is TGTGCCAGCAGCTCCTCTAGCTCTCTAGCCAAAAACATTCAGTACTTC.

This clone was seen once. The chain carries TRBV11-2 and TRBJ2-2, with D hard to call. The CDR3 covers 15 residues. Trimming pared 1 base from V and 7 bases from J, leaving 13 bases between. Germline V gene data show CDR1 as SGHAT and CDR2 as FQNNGV. The CDR3 reads CASSLAGSTDGELFF. The CDR3, as DNA: TGTGCCAGCAGCTTAGCAGGATCTACCGACGGGGAGCTGTTTTTT.

There are a few counts of this clone. The chain couples TRBV6-1 to TRBJ2-7; D remains ambiguous. This CDR3 region has 15 residues. Trimming removed 2 bases from V and 0 bases from J, with 11 bases in between. Germline assignment: CDR1 MNHNS and CDR2 SASEGT. The CDR3 reads CASSETWSSSYEQYF. The CDR3 DNA sequence: TGTGCCAGCAGTGAAACATGGTCCAGCTCCTACGAGCAGTACTTC.

This chain connects TRBV11-2 to TRBJ2-3; 7 positions match TRBD2. The J segment lost 2 bases and the V segment lost 1 base, leaving 3 bases of the junction unmatched. The CDR3 contains 15 residues. Looked up from germline, CDR1 is SGHAT and CDR2 is FQNNGV. The CDR3 nucleotides are TGTGCCAGCAGCTTAGGGCTAGCGGTCACAGATACGCAGTATTTT. Translating it yields CASSLGLAVTDTQYF.

This clone was seen only a few times. The CDR3 DNA sequence: TGTGCCAGCAGAACTCGAAGGGGGTCCTACGAGCAGTACTTC. Translation gives CASRTRRGSYEQYF. The chain recombines TRBV5-8 with TRBJ2-7, with TRBD1 as a possible D gene (6 bases). Germline loops: CDR1 SGHTS, CDR2 YDEGEE. The CDR3 is 14 residues long. Between the trimmed V and J ends, which lost 5 bases and 1 base, there was a span of 13 bases.

The chain employs TRBV21-1 and TRBJ1-1; the table's TRBD1 call for D was not verified on the DNA. TRBV21-1 is classified as a pseudogene. The CDR3 has 15 amino acids. DNA of the CDR3: TGTGCCAGCAGCAAAAGGGGCCTGATGAACACTGAAGCTTTCTTT. Translated, it gives CASSKRGLMNTEAFF.

The chain joins TRBV14 to TRBJ1-2, with 9 bases that match TRBD1. The germline V gene has CDR1 SGHDN and CDR2 FVKESK. The CDR3 sequence is 13 residues long. After removal of 4 bases from V and 9 bases from J, the junction contained 6 bases not matched to a gene. CDR3 region: CASSPQGQGRYTF. The CDR3 coding sequence is TGTGCCAGCAGCCCACAGGGACAGGGACGCTACACCTTC.

CDR3 amino acids: CASSLVSPNTEAFF. The CDR3 nucleotides are TGTGCCAGCAGCCTCGTAAGCCCCAACACTGAAGCTTTCTTT. The rearrangement links TRBV5-6 to TRBJ1-1; D is undetermined. Deletions cut 4 bases from V and 2 bases from J, with 12 bases between. Looked up from germline, CDR1 is SGHDT and CDR2 is YYEEEE. The length of the CDR3 is 14 residues. The complete variable domain, with remaining parts taken from reference TRBV5-6 and TRBJ1-1, reads DAGVTQSPTHLIKTRGQQVTLRCSPKSGHDTVSWYQQALGQGPQFIFQYYEEEERQRGNFPDRFSGHQFPNYSSELNVNALLLGDSALYLCASSLVSPNTEAFFGQGTRLTVV.

This clone was counted a single time. The V call is TRBV30, the J call TRBJ2-7, with 8 bases that match TRBD1. Trimming removed 5 bases from V and 8 bases from J; junction bases left unmatched: 5. The CDR3 is 11 residues long. Germline V CDR1 and CDR2: GTSNPN, SVGIG (reference sequence). The CDR3 loop is CAWGDRGKQYF. The CDR3, as DNA: TGTGCCTGGGGAGACAGGGGTAAGCAGTACTTC.

This chain links TRBV25-1 with TRBJ2-3; 8 bases align to TRBD2. V was clipped by 5 bases and J by 6 bases; unmatched bases: 10. The CDR3 contains 15 residues. Germline V CDR1 and CDR2: MGHDK, SYGVNS. The CDR3 region is CASSSMGLVGDTQYF. CDR3 in DNA: TGTGCCAGCAGTTCGATGGGACTAGTCGGGGATACGCAGTATTTT.

The chain combines TRBV10-3 with TRBJ1-6, with 10 bases that match TRBD1. J was trimmed by 5 bases and V by 7 bases; bases with no gene match: 2. The CDR3 has 14 residues. Germline lookup yields CDR1 ENHRY and CDR2 SYGVKD. CDR3: CAIKGTGDNSPLHF. The CDR3, as DNA: TGTGCCATCAAGGGGACAGGGGATAATTCACCCCTCCACTTT.

This chain uses TRBV6-5 with TRBJ2-1; 10 bases are a match to TRBD2. The CDR3 has 15 amino acids. Losses at the gene ends were 2 bases for V and 4 bases for J; bases not matched to a gene: 2. Germline V CDR1 and CDR2: MNHEY, SVGAGI. CDR3 region: CASSYGLADYNEQFF. As DNA, the CDR3 is TGTGCCAGCAGTTACGGACTAGCGGATTACAATGAGCAGTTCTTC.

The rearrangement uses TRBV25-1 and TRBJ1-1, with TRBD1 identical over 7 bases. V shed 7 bases and J 4 bases; nucleotides not matched to a gene: 9. This CDR3 comprises 14 residues. Germline V gene lookup returns CDR1 MGHDK and CDR2 SYGVNS. The CDR3: CASKKQGRSTEAFF. The CDR3 DNA reads as TGTGCCAGCAAAAAACAGGGGAGGTCCACTGAAGCTTTCTTT.

Only one count was recorded for this clone. The chain recombines TRBV28 with TRBJ1-1; D gene ambiguous. CDR3 length: 11 residues. The germline CDR1 and CDR2 sequences are MDHEN and SYDVKM. The germline V and J ends were trimmed by 11 bases and 1 base, with 8 bases remaining between them. In DNA form, the CDR3 reads TGTGCCGCCCTAGGGAACACTGAAGCTTTCTTT. As protein: CAALGNTEAFF.

This chain connects TRBV5-1 to TRBJ2-1; D may be TRBD2 (6 bases). V dropped 2 bases and J dropped 8 bases, with 11 bases sitting between them. Germline CDR1 and CDR2: SGHRS and YFSETQ. This CDR3 is 13 amino acids long. As DNA, the CDR3 is TGCGCCAGCAGCTTAGAGGGACTGGATGAGCAGTTCTTC. Amino acid sequence: CASSLEGLDEQFF. Drawing the rest from reference TRBV5-1 and TRBJ2-1, the complete variable domain is KAGVTQTPRYLIKTRGQQVTLSCSPISGHRSVSWYQQTPGQGLQFLFEYFSETQRNKGNFPGRFSGRQFSNSRSEMNVSTLELGDSALYLCASSLEGLDEQFFGPGTRLTVL.

The chain uses TRBV7-3 and TRBJ2-5, with 8 positions matching TRBD1. Germline CDR1 is SGHTA and CDR2 is FQGTGA. The CDR3 is made up of 18 amino acids. Trimming took 5 bases from V and 5 from J; bases not matched to a gene: 19. The CDR3 DNA reads TGTGCCAGCAGCCGTCGGGGCGGGACAGGACTCTCTCTGGAGACCCAGTACTTC. Residues: CASSRRGGTGLSLETQYF.

The chain recombines TRBV7-9 with TRBJ2-5; 7 nucleotides align to TRBD1. The length of the CDR3 is 13 residues. V lost 7 bases and J lost 4; bases outside the gene matches: 6. Germline lookup yields CDR1 SEHNR and CDR2 FQNEAQ (reference sequence). CDR3 sequence reads: CASTLQGSETQYF. In DNA form, the CDR3 reads TGTGCCAGCACCCTACAGGGGTCAGAGACCCAGTACTTC.

The genes are TRBV6-5 and TRBJ2-7, with 9 bases matching TRBD1. This CDR3 has 16 amino acids. CDR1 is MNHEY, CDR2 SVGAGI, per germline. With 3 bases clipped from V and 2 bases from J, the junction kept 8 bases outside the gene matches. The CDR3 DNA sequence: TGTGCCAGCAGTTATTTACAGGGGGCCCCCACCTACGAGCAGTACTTC. Encoded protein: CASSYLQGAPTYEQYF.

The rearrangement joins TRBV5-1 to TRBJ1-5; D gene ambiguous. Trimming stripped 1 base from V and 2 bases from J, with 7 bases between. This CDR3 contains 14 residues. The germline V gene encodes CDR1 SGHRS and CDR2 YFSETQ. CDR3 residues: CASSLNGRNQPQHF. The CDR3 DNA is TGCGCCAGCAGCTTGAATGGCCGCAATCAGCCCCAGCATTTT.

The chain uses TRBV30 and TRBJ2-5; TRBD1 is a possible D gene (6 bases). From germline, CDR1 is GTSNPN and CDR2 SVGIG (reference sequence). V was trimmed by 1 base and J by 2 bases, leaving 14 bases between them. CDR3 length: 15 residues. The chain's CDR3 is CAWSEGQGYQETQYF. The CDR3 DNA reads TGTGCCTGGAGTGAGGGACAAGGATATCAAGAGACCCAGTACTTC.